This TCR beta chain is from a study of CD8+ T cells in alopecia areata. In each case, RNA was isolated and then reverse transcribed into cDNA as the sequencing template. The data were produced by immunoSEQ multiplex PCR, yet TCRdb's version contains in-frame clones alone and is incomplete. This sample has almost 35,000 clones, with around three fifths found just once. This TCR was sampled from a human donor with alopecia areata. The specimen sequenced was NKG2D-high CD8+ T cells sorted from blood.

DNA of the CDR3: TGCAGCGTTGAGGGGGACAACTACGAGCAGTACTTC. Encoded protein: CSVEGDNYEQYF. This rearrangement joins TRBV29-1 to TRBJ2-7, with D perhaps TRBD1 (6 bases). This CDR3 has 12 residues. The V end lost 3 bases, the J end lost 3 bases, and 9 bases lay between the germline ends. The germline V gene encodes CDR1 SQVTM and CDR2 ANQGSEA.